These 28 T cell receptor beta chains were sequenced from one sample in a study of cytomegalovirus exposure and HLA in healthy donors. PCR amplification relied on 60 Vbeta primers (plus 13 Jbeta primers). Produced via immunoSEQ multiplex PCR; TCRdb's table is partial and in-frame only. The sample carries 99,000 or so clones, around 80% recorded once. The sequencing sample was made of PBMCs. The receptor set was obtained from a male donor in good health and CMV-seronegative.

The CDR3: CASSVGPGQGLNEQFF. CDR3 coding DNA: TGTGCCAGCAGCGTAGGCCCGGGACAGGGCCTGAATGAGCAGTTCTTC. The chain employs TRBV9 and TRBJ2-1; TRBD1 matches 9 bases. The CDR3 is 16 residues long. The V gene end was trimmed by 0 bases and the J gene end by 7 bases; junction bases not matched to a gene: 8. Germline V gene sequence: CDR1 SGDLS, CDR2 YYNGEE.

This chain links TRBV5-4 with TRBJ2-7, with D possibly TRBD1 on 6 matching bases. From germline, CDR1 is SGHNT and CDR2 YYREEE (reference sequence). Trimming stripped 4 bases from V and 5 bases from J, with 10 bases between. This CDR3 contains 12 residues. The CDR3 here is CASSRDIHEQYF. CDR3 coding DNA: TGTGCCAGCAGCCGGGACATCCACGAGCAGTACTTC.

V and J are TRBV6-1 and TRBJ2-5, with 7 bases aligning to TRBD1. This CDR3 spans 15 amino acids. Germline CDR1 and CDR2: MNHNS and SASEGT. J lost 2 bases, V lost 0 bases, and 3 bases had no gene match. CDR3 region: CASSEAGGGQETQYF. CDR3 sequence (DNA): TGTGCCAGCAGTGAAGCAGGGGGCGGGCAAGAGACCCAGTACTTC.

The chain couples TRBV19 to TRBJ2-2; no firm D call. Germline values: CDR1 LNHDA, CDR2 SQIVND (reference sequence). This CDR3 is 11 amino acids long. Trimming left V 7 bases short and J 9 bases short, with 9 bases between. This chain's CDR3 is CASMRWRELFF. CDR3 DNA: TGTGCCAGTATGAGGTGGCGGGAGCTGTTTTTT.

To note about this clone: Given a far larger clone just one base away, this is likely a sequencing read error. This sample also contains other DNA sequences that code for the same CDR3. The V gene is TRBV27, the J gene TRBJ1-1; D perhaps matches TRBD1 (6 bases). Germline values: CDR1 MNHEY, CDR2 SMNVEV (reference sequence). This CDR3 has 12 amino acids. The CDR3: CASSTGNTEAFF. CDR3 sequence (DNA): TGTGCCAGCAGCACAGGGAACACTGAAGCTTTTTTT.

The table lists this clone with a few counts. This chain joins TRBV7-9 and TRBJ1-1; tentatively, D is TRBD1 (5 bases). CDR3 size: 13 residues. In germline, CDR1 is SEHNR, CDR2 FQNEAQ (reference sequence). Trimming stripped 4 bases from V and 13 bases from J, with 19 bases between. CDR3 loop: CASSSLRTGGVFF. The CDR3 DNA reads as TGTGCCAGCAGCTCCCTCCGGACCGGGGGGGTTTTCTTT.

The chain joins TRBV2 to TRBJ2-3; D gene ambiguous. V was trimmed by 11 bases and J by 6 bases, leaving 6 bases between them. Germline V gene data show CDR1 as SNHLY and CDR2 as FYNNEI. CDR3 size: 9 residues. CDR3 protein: CALADTQYF. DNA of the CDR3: TGTGCCCTCGCGGATACGCAGTATTTT.

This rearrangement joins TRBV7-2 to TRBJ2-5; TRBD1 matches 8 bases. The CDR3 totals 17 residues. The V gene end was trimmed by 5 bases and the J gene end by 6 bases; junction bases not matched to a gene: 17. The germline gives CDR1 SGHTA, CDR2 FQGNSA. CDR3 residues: CASSPGTGGGSYQTQYF. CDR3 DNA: TGTGCCAGCAGCCCGGGGACAGGAGGGGGGTCCTATCAGACCCAGTACTTC.

The CDR3 DNA follows: TGCGCCAGCAGCCAAGATCCGACTAATGAGCAGTTCTTC. The encoded protein is CASSQDPTNEQFF. The chain carries TRBV4-1 and TRBJ2-1; D ambiguous. Looked up from germline, CDR1 is MGHRA and CDR2 is YSYEKL. Between the trimmed V and J ends, which lost 0 bases and 7 bases, there was a span of 7 bases. CDR3 length: 13 residues.

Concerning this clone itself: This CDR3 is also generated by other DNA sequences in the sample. For the CDR3, the DNA is TGTGCCACCAGCAGGGACAGGGGGCCTTACGAGCAGTACTTC. Its protein is CATSRDRGPYEQYF. The J gene is TRBJ2-7, the V gene TRBV15, with 11 bases identical to TRBD1. CDR3 length: 14 residues. The V segment lost 3 bases and the J segment 4 bases; nucleotides outside the gene matches: 2. Per germline, CDR1 LNHNV and CDR2 YYDKDF (reference sequence). The complete variable domain, with remaining parts taken from reference TRBV15 and TRBJ2-7, reads DAMVIQNPRYQVTQFGKPVTLSCSQTLNHNVMYWYQQKSSQAPKLLFHYYDKDFNNEADTPDNFQSRRPNTSFCFLDIRSPGLGDTAMYLCATSRDRGPYEQYFGPGTRLTVT.

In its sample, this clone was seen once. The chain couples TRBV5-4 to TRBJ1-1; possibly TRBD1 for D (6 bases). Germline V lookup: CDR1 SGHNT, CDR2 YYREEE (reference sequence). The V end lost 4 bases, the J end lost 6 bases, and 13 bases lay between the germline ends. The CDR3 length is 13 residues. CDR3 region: CASSTQGRAEAFF. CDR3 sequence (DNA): TGTGCCAGCAGCACACAGGGTAGGGCTGAAGCTTTCTTT.

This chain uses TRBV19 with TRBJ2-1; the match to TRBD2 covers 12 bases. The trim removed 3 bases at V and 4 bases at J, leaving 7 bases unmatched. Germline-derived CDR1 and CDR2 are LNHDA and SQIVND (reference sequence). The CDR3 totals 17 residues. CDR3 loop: CASSISPGLAGYNEQFF. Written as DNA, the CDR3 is TGTGCCAGTAGTATCTCCCCAGGACTAGCGGGATACAATGAGCAGTTCTTC.

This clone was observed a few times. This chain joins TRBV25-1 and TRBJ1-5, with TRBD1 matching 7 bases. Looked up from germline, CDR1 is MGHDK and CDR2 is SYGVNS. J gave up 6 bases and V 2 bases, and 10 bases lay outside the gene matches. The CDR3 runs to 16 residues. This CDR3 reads CASSEGGGRVTQPQHF. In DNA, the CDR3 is TGTGCCAGCAGTGAAGGAGGGGGCAGAGTTACTCAGCCCCAGCATTTT.

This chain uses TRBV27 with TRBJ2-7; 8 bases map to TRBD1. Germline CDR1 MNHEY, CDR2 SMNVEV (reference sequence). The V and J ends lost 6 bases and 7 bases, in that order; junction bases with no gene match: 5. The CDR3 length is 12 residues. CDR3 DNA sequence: TGTGCCAGCAGCCTTACAGGGGGGGAGCAGTACTTC. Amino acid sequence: CASSLTGGEQYF.

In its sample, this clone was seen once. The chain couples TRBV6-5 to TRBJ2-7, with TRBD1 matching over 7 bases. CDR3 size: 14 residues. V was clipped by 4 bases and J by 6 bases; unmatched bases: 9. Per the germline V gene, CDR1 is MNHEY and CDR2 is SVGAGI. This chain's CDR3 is CASSFGRQGGEQYF. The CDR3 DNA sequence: TGTGCCAGCAGTTTTGGTCGACAGGGTGGCGAGCAGTACTTC.

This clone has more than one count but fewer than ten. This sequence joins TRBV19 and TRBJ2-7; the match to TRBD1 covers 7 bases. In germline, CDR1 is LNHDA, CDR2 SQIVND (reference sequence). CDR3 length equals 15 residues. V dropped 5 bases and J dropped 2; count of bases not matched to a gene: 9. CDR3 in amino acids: CASSVGQAVTYEQYF. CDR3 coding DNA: TGTGCCAGTAGTGTCGGACAGGCGGTTACCTACGAGCAGTACTTC.

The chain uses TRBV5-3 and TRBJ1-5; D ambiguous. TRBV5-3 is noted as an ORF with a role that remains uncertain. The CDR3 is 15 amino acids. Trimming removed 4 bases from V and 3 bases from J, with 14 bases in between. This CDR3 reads CARSRVVDFNQPQHF. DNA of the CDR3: TGTGCCAGAAGCCGTGTGGTTGACTTCAATCAGCCCCAGCATTTT.

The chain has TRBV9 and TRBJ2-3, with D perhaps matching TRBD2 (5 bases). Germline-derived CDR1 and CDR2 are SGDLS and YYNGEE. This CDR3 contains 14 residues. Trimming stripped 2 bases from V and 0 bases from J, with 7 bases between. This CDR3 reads CASSVGGSTDTQYF. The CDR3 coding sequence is TGTGCCAGCAGCGTGGGCGGGAGCACAGATACGCAGTATTTT. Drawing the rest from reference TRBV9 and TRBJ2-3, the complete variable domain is DSGVTQTPKHLITATGQRVTLRCSPRSGDLSVYWYQQSLDQGLQFLIQYYNGEERAKGNILERFSAQQFPDLHSELNLSSLELGDSALYFCASSVGGSTDTQYFGPGTRLTVL.

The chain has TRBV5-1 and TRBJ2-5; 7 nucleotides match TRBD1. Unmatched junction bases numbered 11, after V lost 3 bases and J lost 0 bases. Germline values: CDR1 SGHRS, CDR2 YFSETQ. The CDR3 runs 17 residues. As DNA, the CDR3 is TGCGCCAGCAGCTCTGGGGAAGCGGACAGGTACCAAGAGACCCAGTACTTC. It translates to CASSSGEADRYQETQYF.

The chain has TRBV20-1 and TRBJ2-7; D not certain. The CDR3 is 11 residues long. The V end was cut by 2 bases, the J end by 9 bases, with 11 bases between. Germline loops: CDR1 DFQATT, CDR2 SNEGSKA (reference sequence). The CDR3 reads CSARSGTSQYF. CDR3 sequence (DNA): TGCAGTGCTAGATCGGGTACCTCGCAGTACTTC.

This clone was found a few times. The CDR3 protein is CASSTLAGLSYEQYF. The DNA of the CDR3 is TGTGCCAGCAGCACCCTAGCGGGGCTCTCCTACGAGCAGTACTTC. The chain joins TRBV6-6 to TRBJ2-7, with 9 nucleotides matching TRBD2. Germline lookup yields CDR1 MNHNY and CDR2 SVGAGI (reference sequence). The CDR3 covers 15 residues. After removal of 6 bases from V and 0 bases from J, the junction contained 6 bases not matched to a gene.

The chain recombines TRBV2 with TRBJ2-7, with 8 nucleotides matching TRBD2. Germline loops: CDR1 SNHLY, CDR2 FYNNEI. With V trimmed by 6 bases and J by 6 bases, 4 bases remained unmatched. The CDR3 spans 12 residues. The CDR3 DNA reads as TGTGCCAGCAGCGGACTAGCTCCCGAGCAGTACTTC. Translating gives CASSGLAPEQYF.

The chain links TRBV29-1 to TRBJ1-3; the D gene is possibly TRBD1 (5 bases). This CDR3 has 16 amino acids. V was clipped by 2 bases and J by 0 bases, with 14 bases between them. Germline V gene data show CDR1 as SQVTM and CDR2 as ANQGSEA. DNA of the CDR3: TGCAGCGTTGAACCAGGGCCTACAGCCTCTGGAAACACCATATATTTT. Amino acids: CSVEPGPTASGNTIYF.

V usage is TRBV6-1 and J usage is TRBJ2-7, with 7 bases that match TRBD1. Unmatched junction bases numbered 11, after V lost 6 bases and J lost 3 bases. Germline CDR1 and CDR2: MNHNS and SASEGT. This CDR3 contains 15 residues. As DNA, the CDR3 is TGTGCCAGCAGAATTGGACAGGCGGCAAACTACGAGCAGTACTTC. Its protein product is CASRIGQAANYEQYF.

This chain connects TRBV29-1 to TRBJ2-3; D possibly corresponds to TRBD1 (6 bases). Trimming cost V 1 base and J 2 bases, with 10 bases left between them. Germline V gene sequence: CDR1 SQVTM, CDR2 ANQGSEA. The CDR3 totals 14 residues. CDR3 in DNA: TGCAGCGTTGAAGGGGGGCGGGTCACAGATACGCAGTATTTT. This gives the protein CSVEGGRVTDTQYF.

The CDR3 reads CASSSRTGTNTEAFF. The DNA of the CDR3 is TGTGCCAGCAGCTCCCGGACAGGGACGAACACTGAAGCTTTCTTT. This sequence joins TRBV7-6 and TRBJ1-1; 8 bases agree with TRBD1. J gave up 1 base and V 4 bases, and 5 bases lay outside the gene matches. Per germline, CDR1 SGHVS and CDR2 FNYEAQ. The CDR3 length is 15 residues.

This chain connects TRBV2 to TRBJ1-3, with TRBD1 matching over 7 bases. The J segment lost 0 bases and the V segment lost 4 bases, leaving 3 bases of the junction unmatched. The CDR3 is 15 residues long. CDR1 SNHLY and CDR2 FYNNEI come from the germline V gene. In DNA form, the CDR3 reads TGTGCCAGCAGTGGGGACAGAGGCTCTGGAAACACCATATATTTT. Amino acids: CASSGDRGSGNTIYF.

DNA of the CDR3: TGTGCCAGCTCACCGCAGGACAGGGGGCTCCCCGGGGAGCTGTTTTTT. This codes for CASSPQDRGLPGELFF. The rearrangement uses TRBV18 and TRBJ2-2; the match to TRBD1 covers 11 bases. J lost 6 bases, V lost 3 bases, and 6 bases had no gene match. The CDR3 length is 16 residues. Per the germline V gene, CDR1 is KGHSH and CDR2 is LQKENI.